The 20 T cell receptor beta chains given below trace back to one sample, sequenced in a study of human T cells and chemical hapten exposure. TCRdb processed the RACE reads anew with MiXCR; each CDR3 protein has one entry. The data show some 50,000 distinct CDR3 sequences, 3.5% to 4.5% seen once. Time point of the sample: healthy volunteer bleed at 2 weeks. Someone pulled total RNA out of unfractionated whole blood. The sequenced material came from whole blood. Source of these receptors: a female donor in good health. Some clones in this sample may be carry-over from other donors' samples.

This clonotype was counted at least ten times. The V gene is TRBV29-1, the J gene TRBJ2-7; possibly TRBD1 for D (8 bases). Germline V gene data show CDR1 as SQVTM and CDR2 as ANQGSEA. The CDR3 spans 10 residues. V was cut by 6 bases and J by 11 bases, with 14 bases left in between. In DNA form, the CDR3 reads TGCAGCGTAAGACAGGGGAGGGAGTACTTC. Its protein is CSVRQGREYF.

There are many counts of this clonotype. The chain carries TRBV6-5 and TRBJ1-1; 11 positions agree with TRBD1. CDR1 and CDR2 from the germline V gene are MNHEY and SVGAGI. The V and J ends lost 2 bases and 4 bases, in that order; junction bases with no gene match: 3. The CDR3 is 15 residues long. The CDR3 here is CASSYGTGGFTEAFF. CDR3 coding DNA: TGTGCCAGCAGTTACGGGACAGGGGGGTTCACTGAAGCTTTCTTT.

This clonotype occurred a few times. V usage is TRBV7-2 and J usage is TRBJ2-3, with a weak D call TRBD2 (5 bases). Per germline, CDR1 SGHTA and CDR2 FQGNSA. The CDR3 consists of 16 residues. Trimming removed 1 base at V and 3 bases at J, with 14 bases between. CDR3 coding DNA: TGTGCCAGCAGCTTAGGGGGAGTAGCTGGGACAGATACGCAGTATTTT. This encodes CASSLGGVAGTDTQYF.

V is TRBV6-1 and J is TRBJ2-7; D gene ambiguous. The CDR3 loop spans 16 amino acids. V was shortened by 0 bases and J by 3 bases, with 15 bases between the two germline ends. Germline V gives CDR1 MNHNS, CDR2 SASEGT. Written as DNA, the CDR3 is TGTGCCAGCAGTGAAGCCAAGTTCCATATCAACTACGAGCAGTACTTC. Translating it yields CASSEAKFHINYEQYF.

This clonotype was counted ten times or more. The chain combines TRBV3-1 with TRBJ1-1; a weak D match, TRBD1 (5 bases). This CDR3 spans 16 amino acids. Looked up from germline, CDR1 is LGHDT and CDR2 is YNNKEL (reference sequence). Trimming stripped 1 base from V and 3 bases from J, with 15 bases between. The CDR3 spells CASSQGGSKGHTEAFF. The CDR3 nucleotides read TGTGCCAGCAGCCAAGGCGGATCTAAGGGACACACTGAAGCTTTCTTT. Using reference TRBV3-1 and TRBJ1-1 for the parts outside the CDR3, the full variable domain is DTAVSQTPKYLVTQMGNDKSIKCEQNLGHDTMYWYKQDSKKFLKIMFSYNNKELIINETVPNRFSPKSPDKAHLNLHINSLELGDSAVYFCASSQGGSKGHTEAFFGQGTRLTVV.

This clonotype was picked up many times. The V gene is TRBV19, the J gene TRBJ1-5; TRBD1 is a possible D gene (5 bases). The V end lost 3 bases, the J end lost 3 bases, and 9 bases lay between the germline ends. The CDR3 sequence is 14 residues long. The germline CDR1 and CDR2 sequences are LNHDA and SQIVND (reference sequence). The CDR3 nucleotides read TGTGCCAGTAGTATTCAGGGAAACAATCAGCCCCAGCATTTT. This sequence encodes CASSIQGNNQPQHF.

CDR3 sequence reads: CASSDGTGQGETQYF. The CDR3 DNA follows: TGTGCCAGCAGCGATGGGACAGGGCAAGGGGAGACCCAGTACTTC. The J gene is TRBJ2-5, the V gene TRBV9; 9 bases map to TRBD1. The trim removed 3 bases at V and 5 bases at J, leaving 8 bases unmatched. The V gene's germline CDR1 is SGDLS and CDR2 YYNGEE. The CDR3 totals 15 residues.

With respect to this clonotype: A much larger clone is a single base away; this may be a read error. This sequence joins TRBV15 and TRBJ1-5; no firm D call. Germline V lookup: CDR1 LNHNV, CDR2 YYDKDF (reference sequence). The CDR3 runs to 12 residues. CDR3 sequence (DNA): TGTTCCACCAGCACCCTCGGTCAGCCCCAGCATTTT. Amino acid sequence: CSTSTLGQPQHF.

This clonotype has ten or more counts. This sequence joins TRBV29-1 and TRBJ1-4; possibly TRBD1 for D (5 bases). Germline CDR1 and CDR2: SQVTM and ANQGSEA. Trimming removed 0 bases from V and 1 base from J, with 12 bases in between. The CDR3 contains 16 residues. The CDR3 DNA sequence: TGCAGCGTTGAAGAATTTGGGGGTAGAACTAATGAAAAACTGTTTTTT. Translation gives CSVEEFGGRTNEKLFF. Complete variable domain (other parts from reference TRBV29-1 and TRBJ1-4): SAVISQKPSRDICQRGTSLTIQCQVDSQVTMMFWYRQQPGQSLTLIATANQGSEATYESGFVIDKFPISRPNLTFSTLTVSNMSPEDSSIYLCSVEEFGGRTNEKLFFGSGTQLSVL.

This clonotype has ten or more counts. This sequence joins TRBV6-5 and TRBJ1-3; D might be TRBD1 (5 bases). Germline V gene data show CDR1 as MNHEY and CDR2 as SVGAGI. The germline V and J ends were trimmed by 0 bases and 4 bases, with 16 bases remaining between them. The CDR3 runs 17 residues. CDR3 DNA sequence: TGTGCCAGCAGTTACTCGAGAGCAGGATGGGGGGGAAACACCATATATTTT. Translating gives CASSYSRAGWGGNTIYF.

This clonotype was found a few times. The chain recombines TRBV20-1 with TRBJ1-4; D might be TRBD1 (5 bases). Germline assignment: CDR1 DFQATT and CDR2 SNEGSKA (reference sequence). V was cut by 1 base and J by 1 base, with 7 bases left in between. This CDR3 comprises 14 residues. The DNA of the CDR3 is TGCAGTGCTAGAGGGGGCGGAACTAATGAAAAACTGTTTTTT. Amino acid sequence: CSARGGGTNEKLFF.

This clonotype was detected many times. The V gene is TRBV20-1, the J gene TRBJ2-3; 10 bases match TRBD1. The CDR3 has 16 residues. J lost 0 bases, V lost 3 bases, and 6 bases had no gene match. The germline CDR1 and CDR2 sequences are DFQATT and SNEGSKA (reference sequence). The CDR3 is CSASGDRGFSTDTQYF. CDR3 nucleotides: TGCAGTGCTAGTGGGGACAGGGGTTTTAGCACAGATACGCAGTATTTT.

This clonotype showed up many times. V is TRBV30 and J is TRBJ2-1; D gene ambiguous. V shed 3 bases and J shed 9 bases, with 9 bases lying between them. The CDR3 sequence is 11 residues long. The V gene's germline CDR1 is GTSNPN and CDR2 SVGIG (reference sequence). CDR3 residues: CAWSPSGEQFF. The CDR3, as DNA: TGTGCCTGGAGCCCCTCCGGTGAGCAGTTCTTC.

Ten or more counts support this clonotype. The rearrangement uses TRBV25-1 and TRBJ2-7, with 7 positions matching TRBD1. This CDR3 has 17 amino acids. Germline V gene sequence: CDR1 MGHDK, CDR2 SYGVNS. Unmatched junction bases numbered 19, after V lost 5 bases and J lost 6 bases. The CDR3 nucleotides read TGTGCCAGCAGTCCATCAGGGCTGCGGAACAGGGGATCCGAGCAGTACTTC. Translation: CASSPSGLRNRGSEQYF.

There are many counts of this clonotype. CDR3 nucleotides: TGTGCCAGCAGCCCCGTTAGCCGGGGGTCCGGGGAGCTGTTTTTT. This sequence encodes CASSPVSRGSGELFF. This chain links TRBV2 with TRBJ2-2; perhaps TRBD2 as D (6 bases). Germline values: CDR1 SNHLY, CDR2 FYNNEI. Trimming removed 6 bases from V and 6 bases from J, with 17 bases in between. This CDR3 has 15 residues.

This clonotype was seen ten or more times. This chain joins TRBV28 and TRBJ1-5; D is undetermined. The V end was cut by 3 bases, the J end by 6 bases, with 6 bases between. This CDR3 spans 12 amino acids. The V gene's germline CDR1 is MDHEN and CDR2 SYDVKM. The CDR3 sequence: CASSFIPQPQHF. CDR3 coding DNA: TGTGCCAGCAGTTTTATCCCTCAGCCCCAGCATTTT.

This clonotype has ten or more counts. This chain links TRBV10-3 with TRBJ1-5; possibly TRBD1 for D (6 bases). V was trimmed by 2 bases and J by 7 bases, leaving 12 bases between them. The CDR3 spans 14 residues. Germline CDR1 ENHRY, CDR2 SYGVKD. The CDR3 region is CAISERGAGQPQHF. The CDR3 DNA is TGTGCCATCAGTGAGAGGGGGGCAGGGCAGCCCCAGCATTTT.

In the case of this clonotype: A much bigger clone sits one base away, suggesting this may be a read error. J is TRBJ1-1 and V is TRBV5-6; TRBD1 matches 7 bases. From germline, CDR1 is SGHDT and CDR2 YYEEEE. J gave up 10 bases and V 2 bases, and 8 bases lay outside the gene matches. CDR3 length: 13 residues. CDR3 coding DNA: TGTGCCAGCAGCTTCGTAGGGGGCGCTGTAGCTTTCTTT. Amino acids: CASSFVGGAVAFF.

In this sample, this clonotype turned up many times. The V call is TRBV7-2, the J call TRBJ1-6; no clear D. Trimming stripped 7 bases from V and 5 bases from J, with 12 bases between. This CDR3 spans 14 amino acids. CDR1 and CDR2 (germline): SGHTA, FQGNSA. The CDR3 is CASNPSRHNSPLHF. CDR3 nucleotides: TGTGCCAGCAACCCCAGCCGGCATAATTCACCCCTCCACTTT. The full variable domain, its missing parts supplied by reference TRBV7-2 and TRBJ1-6, is GAGVSQSPSNKVTEKGKDVELRCDPISGHTALYWYRQSLGQGLEFLIYFQGNSAPDKSGLPSDRFSAERTGGSVSTLTIQRTQQEDSAVYLCASNPSRHNSPLHFGNGTRLTVT.

The chain uses TRBV12-3 or TRBV12-4 and TRBJ1-1; perhaps TRBD1 as D (6 bases). The ends were cut back, 7 bases at V and 7 bases at J, with 19 bases in the middle. The CDR3 length is 14 residues. CDR3 sequence (DNA): TGTGCCAGCAACAGGGACCGAAGGAATCGTGAAGCTTTCTTT. It encodes CASNRDRRNREAFF.